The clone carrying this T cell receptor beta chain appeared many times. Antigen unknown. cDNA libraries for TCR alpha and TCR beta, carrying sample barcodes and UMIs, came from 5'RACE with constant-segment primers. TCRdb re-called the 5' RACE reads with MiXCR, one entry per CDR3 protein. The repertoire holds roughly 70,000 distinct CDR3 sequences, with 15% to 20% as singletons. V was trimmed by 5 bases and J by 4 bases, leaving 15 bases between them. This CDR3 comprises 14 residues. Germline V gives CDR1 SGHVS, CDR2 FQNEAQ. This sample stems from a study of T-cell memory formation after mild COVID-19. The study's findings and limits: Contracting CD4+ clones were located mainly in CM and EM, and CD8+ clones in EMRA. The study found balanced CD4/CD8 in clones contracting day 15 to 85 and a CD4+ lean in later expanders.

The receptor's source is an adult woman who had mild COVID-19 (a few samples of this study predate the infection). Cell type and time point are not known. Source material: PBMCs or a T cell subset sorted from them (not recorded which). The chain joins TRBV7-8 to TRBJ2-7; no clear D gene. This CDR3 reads CASSPSASLYEQYF. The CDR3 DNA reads TGTGCCAGCAGCCCCAGCGCCTCGCTATACGAGCAGTACTTC. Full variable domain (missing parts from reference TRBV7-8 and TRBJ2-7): GAGVSQSPRYKVAKRGQDVALRCDPISGHVSLFWYQQALGQGPEFLTYFQNEAQLDKSGLPSDRFFAERPEGSVSTLKIQRTQQEDSAVYLCASSPSASLYEQYFGPGTRLTVT.